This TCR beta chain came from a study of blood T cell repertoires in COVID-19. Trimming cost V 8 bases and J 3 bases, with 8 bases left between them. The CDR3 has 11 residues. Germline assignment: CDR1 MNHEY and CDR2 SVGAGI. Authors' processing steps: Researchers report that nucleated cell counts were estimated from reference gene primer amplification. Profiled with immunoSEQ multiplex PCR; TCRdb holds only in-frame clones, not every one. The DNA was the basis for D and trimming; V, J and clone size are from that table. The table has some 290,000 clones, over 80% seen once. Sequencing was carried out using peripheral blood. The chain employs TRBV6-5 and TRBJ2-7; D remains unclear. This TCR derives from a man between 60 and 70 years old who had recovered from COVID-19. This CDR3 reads CASVQNYEQYF. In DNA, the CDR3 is TGTGCCAGCGTCCAAAACTACGAGCAGTACTTC.